This T cell receptor beta chain came from a study of T cell clones after liver transplantation. The wider study: Samples came from ITN030ST, which attempted immunosuppression withdrawal within 2 years of liver transplantation.

Findings and caveats of the study: Donor-reactive sequences fell more than third party-reactive ones, suggesting partial deletion.

Sequenced by immunoSEQ multiplex PCR; TCRdb stores in-frame clones only, minus some. The table shows around 9,100 clones, with 60% to 80% occurring only once. Germline CDR1 is SGHVS and CDR2 is FNYEAQ. J was trimmed by 1 base and V by 5 bases; bases with no gene match: 3. The CDR3 extends over 14 amino acids. Note on this clone: Its antigen is as yet unknown.

The chain recombines TRBV7-6 with TRBJ2-7, with 9 bases aligning to TRBD1. This clonotype was sampled from a human donor who received a liver transplant. The starting material was CD8+ T cells from blood, obtained before liver transplant. Here the CDR3 reads CASSPGTGSYEQYF. The CDR3 bases are TGTGCCAGCAGCCCCGGGACAGGGTCCTACGAGCAGTACTTC. Full variable domain (missing parts from reference TRBV7-6 and TRBJ2-7): GAGVSQSPRYKVTKRGQDVALRCDPISGHVSLYWYRQALGQGPEFLTYFNYEAQQDKSGLPNDRFSAERPEGSISTLTIQRTEQRDSAMYRCASSPGTGSYEQYFGPGTRLTVT.